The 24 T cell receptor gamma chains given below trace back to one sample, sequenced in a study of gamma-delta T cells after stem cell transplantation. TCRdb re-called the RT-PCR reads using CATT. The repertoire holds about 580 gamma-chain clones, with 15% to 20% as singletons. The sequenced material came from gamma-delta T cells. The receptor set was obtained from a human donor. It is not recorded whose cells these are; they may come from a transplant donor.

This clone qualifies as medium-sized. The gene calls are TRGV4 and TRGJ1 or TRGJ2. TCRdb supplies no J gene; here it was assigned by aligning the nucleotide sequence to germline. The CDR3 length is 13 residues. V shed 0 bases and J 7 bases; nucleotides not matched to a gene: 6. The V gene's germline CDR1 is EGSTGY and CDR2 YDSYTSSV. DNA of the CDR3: TGTGCCACCTGGGATGGGCCGCGGTATAAGAAACTCTTT. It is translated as CATWDGPRYKKLF.

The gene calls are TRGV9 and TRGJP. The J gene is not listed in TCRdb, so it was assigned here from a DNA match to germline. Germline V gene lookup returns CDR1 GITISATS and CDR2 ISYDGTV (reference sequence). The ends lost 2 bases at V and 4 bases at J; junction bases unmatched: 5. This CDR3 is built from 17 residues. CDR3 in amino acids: CALWEGKQELGKKIKVF. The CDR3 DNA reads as TGTGCCTTGTGGGAGGGGAAACAAGAGTTGGGCAAAAAAATCAAGGTATTT.

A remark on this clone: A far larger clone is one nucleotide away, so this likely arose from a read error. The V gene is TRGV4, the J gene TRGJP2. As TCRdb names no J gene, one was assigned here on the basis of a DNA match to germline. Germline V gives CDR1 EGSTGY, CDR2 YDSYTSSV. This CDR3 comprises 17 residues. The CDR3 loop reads CATWDEGRMGSDRIKTF. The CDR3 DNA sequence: TGTGCCACCTGGGATGAGGGGCGTATGGGTAGTGATCGGATCAAGACGTTT.

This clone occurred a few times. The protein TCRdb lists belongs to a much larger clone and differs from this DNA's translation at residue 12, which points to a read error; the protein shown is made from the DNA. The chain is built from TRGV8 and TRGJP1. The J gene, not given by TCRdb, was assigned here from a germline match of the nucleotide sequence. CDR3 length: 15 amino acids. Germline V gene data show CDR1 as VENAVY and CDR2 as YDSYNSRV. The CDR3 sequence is CATWDSNTTGWLKIF. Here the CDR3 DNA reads TGTGCCACCTGGGATAGTAATACCACTGGTTGGCTCAAGATATTT.

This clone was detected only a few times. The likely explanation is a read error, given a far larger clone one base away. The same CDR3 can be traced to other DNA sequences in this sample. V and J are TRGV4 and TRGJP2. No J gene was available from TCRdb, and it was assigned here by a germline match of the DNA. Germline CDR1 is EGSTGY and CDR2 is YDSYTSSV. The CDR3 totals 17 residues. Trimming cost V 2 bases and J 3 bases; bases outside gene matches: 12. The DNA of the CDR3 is TGTGCCACCTGGGATGAGGGGCGCATGGGTAGTGATTGGATCAAGACGTTT. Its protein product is CATWDEGRMGSDWIKTF.

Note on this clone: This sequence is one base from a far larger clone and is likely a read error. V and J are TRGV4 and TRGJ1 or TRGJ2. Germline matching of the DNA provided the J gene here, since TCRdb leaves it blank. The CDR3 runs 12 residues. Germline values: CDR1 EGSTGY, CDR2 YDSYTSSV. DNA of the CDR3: TGTACCACCTGGATCCGTTATTATAAGAAACTCTTT. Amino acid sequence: CTTWIRYYKKLF.

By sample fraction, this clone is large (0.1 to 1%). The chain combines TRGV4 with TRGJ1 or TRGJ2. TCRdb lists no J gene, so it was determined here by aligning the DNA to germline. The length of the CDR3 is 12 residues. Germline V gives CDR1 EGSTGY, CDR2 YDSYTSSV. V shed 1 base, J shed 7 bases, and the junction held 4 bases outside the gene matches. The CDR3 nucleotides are TGTGCCACCTGGGATGGCCGGTATAAGAAACTCTTT. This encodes CATWDGRYKKLF.

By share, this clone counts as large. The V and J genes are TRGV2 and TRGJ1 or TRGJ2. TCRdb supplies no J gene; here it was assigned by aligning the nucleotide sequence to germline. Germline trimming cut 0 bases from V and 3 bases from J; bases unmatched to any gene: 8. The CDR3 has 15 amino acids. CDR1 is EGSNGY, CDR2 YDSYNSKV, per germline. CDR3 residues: CATWDGPRSYYKKLF. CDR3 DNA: TGTGCCACCTGGGACGGGCCGAGGAGTTATTATAAGAAACTCTTT.

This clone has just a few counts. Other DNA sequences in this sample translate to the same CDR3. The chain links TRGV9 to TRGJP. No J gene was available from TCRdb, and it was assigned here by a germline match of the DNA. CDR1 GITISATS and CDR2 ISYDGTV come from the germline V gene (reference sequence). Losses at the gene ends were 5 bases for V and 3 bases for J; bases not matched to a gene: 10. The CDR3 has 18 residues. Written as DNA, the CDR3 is TGTGCCTTGTGGGGTATAACGATGCAAGAGTTGGGCAAAAAAATCAAGGTATTT. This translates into CALWGITMQELGKKIKVF.

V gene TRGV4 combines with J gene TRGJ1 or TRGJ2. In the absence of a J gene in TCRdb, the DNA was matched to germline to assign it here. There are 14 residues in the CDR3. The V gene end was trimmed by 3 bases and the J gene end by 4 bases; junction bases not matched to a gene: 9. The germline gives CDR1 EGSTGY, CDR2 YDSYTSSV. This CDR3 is CATWDLVPYYKKLF. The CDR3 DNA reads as TGTGCCACCTGGGATTTAGTTCCCTATTATAAGAAACTCTTT.

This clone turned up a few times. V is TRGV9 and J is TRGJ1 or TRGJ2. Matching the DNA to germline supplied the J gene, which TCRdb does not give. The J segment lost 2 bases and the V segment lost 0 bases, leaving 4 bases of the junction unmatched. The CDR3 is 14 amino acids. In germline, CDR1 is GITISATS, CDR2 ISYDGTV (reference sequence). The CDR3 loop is CALWEVTDYYKKLF. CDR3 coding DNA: TGTGCCTTGTGGGAGGTGACCGATTATTATAAGAAACTCTTT.

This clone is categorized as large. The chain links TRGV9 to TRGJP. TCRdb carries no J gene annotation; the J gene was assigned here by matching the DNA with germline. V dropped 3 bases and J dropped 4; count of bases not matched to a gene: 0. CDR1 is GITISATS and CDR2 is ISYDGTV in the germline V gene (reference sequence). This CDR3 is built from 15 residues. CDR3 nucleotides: TGTGCCTTGTGGGAGCAAGAGTTGGGCAAAAAAATCAAGGTATTT. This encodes CALWEQELGKKIKVF.

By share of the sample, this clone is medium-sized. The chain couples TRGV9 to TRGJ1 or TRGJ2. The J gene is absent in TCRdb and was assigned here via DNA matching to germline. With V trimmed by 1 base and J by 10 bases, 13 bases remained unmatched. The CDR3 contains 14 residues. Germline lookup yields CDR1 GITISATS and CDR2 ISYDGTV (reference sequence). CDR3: CALWEVIGLGKKLF. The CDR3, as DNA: TGTGCCTTGTGGGAGGTCATCGGTTTAGGGAAGAAACTCTTT.

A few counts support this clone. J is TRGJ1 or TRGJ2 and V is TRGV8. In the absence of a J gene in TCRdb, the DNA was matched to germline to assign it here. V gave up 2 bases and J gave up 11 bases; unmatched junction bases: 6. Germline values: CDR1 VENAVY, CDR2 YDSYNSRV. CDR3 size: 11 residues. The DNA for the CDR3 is TGTGCCACCTGGGATAACGGTGAGAAACTCTTT. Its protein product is CATWDNGEKLF.

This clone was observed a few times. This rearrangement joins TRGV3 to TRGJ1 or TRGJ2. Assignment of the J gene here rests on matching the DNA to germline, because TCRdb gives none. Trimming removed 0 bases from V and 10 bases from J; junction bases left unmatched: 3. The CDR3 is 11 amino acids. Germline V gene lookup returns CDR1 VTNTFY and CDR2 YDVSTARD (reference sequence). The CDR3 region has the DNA TGTGCCACCTGGGACAGGCCGAAGAAACTCTTT. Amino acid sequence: CATWDRPKKLF.

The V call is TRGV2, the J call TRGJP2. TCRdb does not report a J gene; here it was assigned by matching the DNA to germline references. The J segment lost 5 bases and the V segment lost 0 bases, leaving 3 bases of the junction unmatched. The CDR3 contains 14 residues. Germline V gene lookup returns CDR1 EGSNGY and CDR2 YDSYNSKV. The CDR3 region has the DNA TGTGCCACCTGGGACGGGCCGAGTGATTGGATCAAGACGTTT. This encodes CATWDGPSDWIKTF.

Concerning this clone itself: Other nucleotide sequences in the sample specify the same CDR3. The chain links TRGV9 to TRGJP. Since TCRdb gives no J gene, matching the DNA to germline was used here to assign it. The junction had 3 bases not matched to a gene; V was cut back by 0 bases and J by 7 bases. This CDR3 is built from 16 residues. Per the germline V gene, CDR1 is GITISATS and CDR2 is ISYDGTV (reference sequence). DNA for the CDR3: TGTGCCTTGTGGGAGGTGCTCGAGTTGGGCAAAAAAATCAAGGTATTT. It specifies CALWEVLELGKKIKVF.

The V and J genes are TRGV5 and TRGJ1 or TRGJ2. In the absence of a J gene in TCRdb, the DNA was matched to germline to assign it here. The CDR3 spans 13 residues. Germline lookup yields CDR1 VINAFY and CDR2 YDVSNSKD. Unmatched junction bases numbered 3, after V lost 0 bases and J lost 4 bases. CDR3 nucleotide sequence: TGTGCCACCTGGGACAGGCCGTATTATAAGAAACTCTTT. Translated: CATWDRPYYKKLF.

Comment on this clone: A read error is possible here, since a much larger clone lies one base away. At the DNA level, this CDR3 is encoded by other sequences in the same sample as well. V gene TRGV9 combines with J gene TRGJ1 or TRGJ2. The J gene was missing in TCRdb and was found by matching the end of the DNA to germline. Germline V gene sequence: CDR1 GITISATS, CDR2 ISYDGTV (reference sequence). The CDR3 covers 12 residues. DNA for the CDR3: TGTGCATTGTGGGAGGTGGAATATAAGAAACTCTTT. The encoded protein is CALWEVEYKKLF.

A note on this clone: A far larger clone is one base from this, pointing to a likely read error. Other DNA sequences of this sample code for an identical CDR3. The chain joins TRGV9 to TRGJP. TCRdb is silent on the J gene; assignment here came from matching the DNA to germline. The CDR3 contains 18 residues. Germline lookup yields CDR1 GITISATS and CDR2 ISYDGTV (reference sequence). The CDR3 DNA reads TGTGCCTTGTGGGAGGTGAAGGTGGGAGAGTTGGGCAAAAAGATCAAGGTATTT. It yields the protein CALWEVKVGELGKKIKVF.

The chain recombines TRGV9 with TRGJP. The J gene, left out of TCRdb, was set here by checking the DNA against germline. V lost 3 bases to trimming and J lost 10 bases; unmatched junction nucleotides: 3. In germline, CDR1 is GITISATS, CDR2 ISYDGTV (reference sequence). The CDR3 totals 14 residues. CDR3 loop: CALWEKLGKKIKVF. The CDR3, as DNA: TGTGCCTTGTGGGAGAAATTGGGCAAAAAAATCAAGGTATTT.

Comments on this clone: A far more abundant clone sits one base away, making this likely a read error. CDR3: CALWEVVTRELGKKIKVF. As DNA, the CDR3 is TGTGCCTTGTGGGAGGTGGTAACGAGAGAGTTGGGCAAAAAAATCAAGGTATTT. The V call is TRGV9, the J call TRGJP. TCRdb supplies no J gene; here it was assigned by aligning the nucleotide sequence to germline. V lost 0 bases, J lost 6 bases, and 8 bases stayed unmatched. The V gene's germline CDR1 is GITISATS and CDR2 ISYDGTV (reference sequence). This CDR3 is 18 amino acids long.

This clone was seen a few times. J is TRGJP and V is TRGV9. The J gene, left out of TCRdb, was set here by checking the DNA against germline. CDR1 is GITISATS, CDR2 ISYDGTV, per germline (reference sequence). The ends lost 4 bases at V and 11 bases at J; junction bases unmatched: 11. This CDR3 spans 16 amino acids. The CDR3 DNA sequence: TGTGCCTTGTGGGACCAACTTGGGCTGGGCAAAAAAATCAAGGTATTT. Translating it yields CALWDQLGLGKKIKVF.

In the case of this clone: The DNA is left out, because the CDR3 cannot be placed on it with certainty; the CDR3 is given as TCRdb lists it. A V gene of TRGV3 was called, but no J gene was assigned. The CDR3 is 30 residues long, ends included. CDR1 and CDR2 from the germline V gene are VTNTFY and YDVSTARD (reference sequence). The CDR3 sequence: CATWDRRTRNSLAVEQHLLSQVSIGRIQHF.